This T cell receptor beta chain appears in the sequencing data of a study of TIL therapy for anti-PD-1-resistant metastatic lung cancer (dated by TCRdb to the early 2020s). In terms of the full investigation: Tumors were harvested before any PD-1/PD-L1 blockade; patients then received nivolumab, and those progressing received lymphodepletion, expanded TIL infusion and IL-2. Enrolled patients had a median age of around 51 years (range about 38-75) and a median tumor PD-L1 proportion score of less than 7%. Most of the cohort had lung adenocarcinoma, including a handful of EGFR-mutant tumors and two ALK-rearranged tumors, and half of the patients were either current or former smokers. Across the cohort, whole-exome sequencing showed a median non-synonymous tumor mutation burden of around 1.4 mutations per megabase. T cell receptor beta sequencing of tumor and peripheral blood served to follow clonotypes across the tumor, the expanded TIL product, and serial blood samples.

Paper-wide results and their limitations: The study protocol defined all tumor marker inferences as exploratory. The cohort was highly selected, including more treatment-naive, never-smoker and oncogene-addicted patients than is typical, which limits generalizability. Infused TIL clonotypes partially replaced the baseline peripheral repertoire then decayed over months, with no apparent association between persistence and response.

Comment on this clone: What antigen it recognizes has not been identified. No base quality values were provided; no much bigger clone lies one nucleotide off.

TCR beta CDR3 regions were amplified from genomic DNA with the immunoSEQ v3 hsTCRB kit using bias-controlled multiplex PCR. TCR libraries were sequenced on an Illumina NextSeq 500 to about 2 million read pairs for survey level or about 4.5-6.5 million for deep level. In the source study's methods: V, D and J genes were assigned, non-productive sequences were removed, and clonality was reported by immunoSEQ Analyzer software. Repertoires of infused TIL and blood were compared using productive Simpson clonality and the Morisita overlap index of productive TRB rearrangements. Absolute clonotype counts in blood were estimated by multiplying the lymphocyte count by the CD3+ fraction and by the productive frequency of the clone. TCRdb retrieved this table from immuneACCESS and kept in-frame rearrangements only. Not all clones are present; in checked studies, unresolved V genes account for under half, and no reason is known for the remainder. Clone size and V and J calls were adopted from that table, with D and trimming inferred from the DNA. Within this sample are approximately 53,000 clones, with around 79% of them counted one time only. The top ten clonotypes cover about 5% of the sample.

The time point label corresponds to: pre-treatment sample, taken before nivolumab and TIL therapy. Adults with stage 4 NSCLC were enrolled in a dual-center phase I trial from late 2017 to early 2020. Samples came from a single-arm, open-label phase I trial of tumor-infiltrating lymphocyte therapy with nivolumab in advanced non-small cell lung cancer. Blood mononuclear cells from EDTA tubes were isolated by Ficoll gradient, snap-frozen as pellets, and DNA was extracted with a Qiagen mini-prep kit. The origin of this receptor is a woman aged 25 to 80 with non-small cell lung cancer. This specimen was blood, taken at baseline.

This receptor carries the CDR3 CASSSQAGANVLTF. The bases read TGTGCCAGCAGCTCCCAAGCAGGGGCCAACGTCCTGACTTTC. The rearranged segments are TRBV7-3 and TRBJ2-6; the D gene cannot be named for sure. V is clipped by 4 bases and J by 4 bases, and the sequence between their germline boundaries is 8 bases long. Including the terminal cysteine and phenylalanine, the CDR3 comprises 14 residues. Just the 42-base CDR3 DNA is kept, in frame starting at base 1. The germline V gene encodes CDR1 SGHTA and CDR2 FQGTGA.